This T cell receptor beta chain was sequenced during a study of cytomegalovirus exposure and HLA in healthy donors. Study findings and constraints: Listed as cytomegalovirus-associated were more than 150 TCR beta chains.

Germline CDR1 is SNHLY and CDR2 is FYNNEI. Germline trimming cut 6 bases from V and 0 bases from J; bases unmatched to any gene: 0. This CDR3 has 13 amino acids. Only in-frame clones appear in the TCRdb table, and some are missing; sequencing was by immunoSEQ multiplex PCR. The data contain about 110,000 clones, 90% to 96% of them seen just once; the ten biggest clones take up 0.67%. As regards this clone: What it binds is not known.

The V gene is TRBV2, the J gene TRBJ1-2, with 8 positions matching TRBD1. The clonotype was recovered from a woman under 30 in good health and CMV-seronegative. The sequencing sample was made of PBMCs. For the CDR3, the DNA is TGTGCCAGCAGGACAGGGGCTAACTATGGCTACACCTTC. Encoded protein: CASRTGANYGYTF.